The subject of this entry is one TCR beta chain. Its target is not known. The data were obtained in a study of OX40 agonist ivuxolimab in advanced cancers. Study details: Patients received intravenous ivuxolimab every 2 weeks at 0.01 to 10 mg/kg. General study findings and limits: Antigen specificity of clonally expanded peripheral T cells was not established.

Clones were sequenced by immunoSEQ multiplex PCR, and TCRdb holds only the in-frame ones, with some missing. The sample includes under 65,000 clones, 87% of them seen just once. Unmatched junction bases numbered 9, after V lost 4 bases and J lost 8 bases. Germline loops: CDR1 SGHNT, CDR2 YYREEE (reference sequence). The length of the CDR3 is 14 residues. This clonotype was obtained from an adult with an advanced solid tumor such as melanoma, head and neck, liver or kidney cancer. Sequenced here: CD4+ or CD8+ T cells sorted from blood, sampled in a trial of the OX40 agonist ivuxolimab. The V gene is TRBV5-4, the J gene TRBJ1-2, with TRBD1 matching over 9 bases. The CDR3 loop is CASSREGTGKGYTF. The CDR3 nucleotides are TGTGCCAGCAGCCGGGAGGGGACAGGGAAAGGCTACACCTTC.